The clone carrying this TCR beta chain showed up many times. Its specificity is not known. The data stem from a study of human T cells and chemical hapten exposure. The study, taken as a whole, reports: Large CDR3 similarity clusters arose significantly more often from expanded TCRs than from controls.

The time point here: patch test 3, about 24 weeks after DPC sensitization. Treatment of the sample: therapeutic diphenylcyclopropenone sensitization with weekly scalp DPC. Unfractionated whole blood served as the source for total RNA extraction. From the RACE reads, TCRdb called clonotypes with MiXCR, one entry per CDR3 protein. The table lists roughly 90,000 distinct CDR3 sequences, around 9.9% of them singletons. Germline values: CDR1 MDHEN, CDR2 SYDVKM. This CDR3 comprises 11 residues. The sample was whole blood, taken in connection with sensitization to the hapten diphenylcyclopropenone (DPC). The chain carries TRBV28 and TRBJ2-1; 9 positions match TRBD2. The clonotype was recovered from a woman younger than 45 with alopecia areata. Some clones in this sample may be carry-over from other donors' samples. The CDR3 sequence is CASGRQDEQFF. CDR3 sequence (DNA): TGTGCGAGCGGGAGGCAAGATGAGCAGTTCTTC.